The 13 T cell receptor beta chains below come from one sample, sequenced in a study of blood T cell repertoires in COVID-19. Using immunoSEQ multiplex PCR, the repertoire was profiled, and TCRdb retains in-frame clones only, with some absent. The data show 250,000 to 300,000 clones, roughly 85% seen once. Sequences were obtained from peripheral blood. These receptor sequences come from a man between 50 and 59 years old with active or convalescent COVID-19.

V and J are TRBV9 and TRBJ2-1, with 11 bases lining up with TRBD2. The CDR3 extends over 17 amino acids. CDR1 and CDR2 (germline): SGDLS, YYNGEE. V gave up 4 bases and J gave up 4 bases; unmatched junction bases: 10. The CDR3 region is CASSLPLTSGNYNEQFF. The CDR3 nucleotides are TGTGCCAGCAGCTTGCCTTTGACTAGCGGGAATTACAATGAGCAGTTCTTC.

This clone occurred once. Within the sample, other DNA sequences also encode this same CDR3. This chain uses TRBV6-6 with TRBJ2-7; a possible D gene is TRBD2 (5 bases). The CDR3 has 13 amino acids. Germline assignment: CDR1 MNHNY and CDR2 SVGAGI (reference sequence). Trimming left V 2 bases short and J 1 base short, with 6 bases between. CDR3 protein: CASSYGGSYEQYF. CDR3 in DNA: TGTGCCAGCAGTTACGGCGGGTCCTACGAGCAGTACTTC.

This chain connects TRBV30 to TRBJ2-5; D is possibly TRBD2 (6 bases). The CDR3 is made up of 14 amino acids. V was clipped by 0 bases and J by 1 base, with 9 bases between them. Germline CDR1 is GTSNPN and CDR2 is SVGIG (reference sequence). CDR3 sequence reads: CAWSVGGTQETQYF. The CDR3 DNA reads as TGTGCCTGGAGTGTCGGCGGGACCCAAGAGACCCAGTACTTC.

The chain joins TRBV9 to TRBJ2-2; 14 bases are shared with TRBD2. The V and J ends lost 4 bases and 7 bases, in that order; junction bases with no gene match: 9. Germline CDR1 and CDR2: SGDLS and YYNGEE. The length of the CDR3 is 17 residues. The CDR3 DNA sequence: TGTGCCAGCAGCCCTGGGACTAGCGGGAGAGGTGGCGGGGAGCTGTTTTTT. This gives the protein CASSPGTSGRGGGELFF.

This rearrangement joins TRBV5-5 to TRBJ1-5; D is possibly TRBD1 (5 bases). The CDR3 totals 15 residues. CDR1 SGHKS and CDR2 YYEKEE come from the germline V gene (reference sequence). Trimming cost V 3 bases and J 4 bases, with 14 bases left between them. CDR3 region: CASSSQPGGNQPQHF. CDR3 sequence (DNA): TGTGCCAGCAGCTCCCAGCCGGGGGGGAATCAGCCCCAGCATTTT.

The rearrangement joins TRBV19 to TRBJ2-5; D is possibly TRBD1 (5 bases). CDR3 size: 14 residues. Deletions cut 4 bases from V and 2 bases from J, with 11 bases between. The V gene's germline CDR1 is LNHDA and CDR2 SQIVND (reference sequence). This CDR3 is CASSKAPGQETQYF. DNA for the CDR3: TGTGCCAGTAGTAAAGCCCCAGGGCAAGAGACCCAGTACTTC. Full variable domain (remainder filled in from reference TRBV19 and TRBJ2-5): DGGITQSPKYLFRKEGQNVTLSCEQNLNHDAMYWYRQDPGQGLRLIYYSQIVNDFQKGDIAEGYSVSREKKESFPLTVTSAQKNPTAFYLCASSKAPGQETQYFGPGTRLLVL.

A single count supports this clone. The rearrangement uses TRBV19 and TRBJ1-1; 9 bases line up with TRBD1. The junction had 9 bases not matched to a gene; V was cut back by 3 bases and J by 4 bases. The CDR3 covers 16 residues. Germline V CDR1 and CDR2: LNHDA, SQIVND (reference sequence). The chain's CDR3 is CASSIPGGQGSTEAFF. The CDR3 DNA sequence: TGTGCCAGTAGTATCCCAGGTGGACAGGGGAGCACTGAAGCTTTCTTT.

J is TRBJ1-1 and V is TRBV2; D perhaps matches TRBD1 (6 bases). The CDR3 runs to 13 residues. The V gene's germline CDR1 is SNHLY and CDR2 FYNNEI. V gave up 1 base and J gave up 5 bases, with 8 bases separating them. CDR3 in amino acids: CASSEERGTEAFF. CDR3 nucleotides: TGTGCCAGCAGTGAAGAGAGGGGGACTGAAGCTTTCTTT.

The J gene is TRBJ1-2, the V gene TRBV16, with D tentatively TRBD1 (5 bases). CDR3 length: 13 amino acids. Looked up from germline, CDR1 is KGHSY and CDR2 is FQNENV. V was cut by 2 bases and J by 4 bases, with 8 bases left in between. CDR3 amino acids: CASSQLRVYGYTF. CDR3 sequence (DNA): TGTGCCAGCAGCCAACTCAGGGTCTATGGCTACACCTTC. The full variable domain, its missing parts supplied by reference TRBV16 and TRBJ1-2, is GEEVAQTPKHLVRGEGQKAKLYCAPIKGHSYVFWYQQVLKNEFKFLISFQNENVFDETGMPKERFSAKCLPNSPCSLEIQATKLEDSAVYFCASSQLRVYGYTFGSGTRLTVV.

The chain combines TRBV19 with TRBJ2-5; TRBD2 matches at 7 bases. Trimming cost V 8 bases and J 3 bases; bases outside gene matches: 6. CDR3 size: 13 residues. CDR1 and CDR2 (germline): LNHDA, SQIVND (reference sequence). The CDR3 region is CASGGAGKETQYF. The CDR3 coding sequence is TGTGCCAGTGGGGGAGCGGGAAAAGAGACCCAGTACTTC.

The CDR3 nucleotides are TGTGCCAGCAGCAAACAGGGGGTGGGGAACACTGAAGCTTTCTTT. Its protein is CASSKQGVGNTEAFF. The chain is built from TRBV7-9 and TRBJ1-1; 8 bases agree with TRBD1. This CDR3 region has 15 residues. Germline assignment: CDR1 SEHNR and CDR2 FQNEAQ (reference sequence). Trimming took 5 bases from V and 1 from J; bases not matched to a gene: 6.

The rearrangement uses TRBV9 and TRBJ2-2; 10 bases are shared with TRBD1. From germline, CDR1 is SGDLS and CDR2 YYNGEE. After removal of 4 bases from V and 6 bases from J, the junction contained 6 bases not matched to a gene. This CDR3 spans 15 amino acids. The CDR3 DNA reads TGTGCCAGCAGCACTCGGACAGGGGGAGCCGGGGAGCTGTTTTTT. It translates to CASSTRTGGAGELFF.

The chain combines TRBV6-2 or TRBV6-3 with TRBJ1-6; D uncertain. Germline CDR1 reads MNHEY; CDR2 reads SVGEGT. V lost 2 bases to trimming and J lost 0 bases, with 8 bases between them. This CDR3 has 16 amino acids. The CDR3 is CASSYGGSSYNSPLHF. CDR3 in DNA: TGTGCCAGCAGTTACGGTGGGAGCTCCTATAATTCACCCCTCCACTTT.